The next 28 T cell receptor beta chains were all read from a single sample in a study of T cell changes during pregnancy in multiple sclerosis. TCRdb's copy holds only in-frame clones and misses some; the assay was immunoSEQ multiplex PCR. The table includes 70,000 to 90,000 clones, 93% detected once. Material: peripheral blood, obtained in the second trimester of pregnancy. Receptors originate from a female donor in good health, enrolled as a control in a pregnancy study.

The chain couples TRBV7-2 to TRBJ2-7, with D uncertain. V dropped 5 bases and J dropped 1 base, with 3 bases sitting between them. CDR3 length equals 11 residues. Looked up from germline, CDR1 is SGHTA and CDR2 is FQGNSA. CDR3 DNA: TGTGCCAGCAGCCCATCCTACGAGCAGTACTTC. This encodes CASSPSYEQYF.

The rearrangement uses TRBV5-5 and TRBJ2-7; D possibly corresponds to TRBD1 (8 bases). CDR1 and CDR2 from the germline V gene are SGHKS and YYEKEE (reference sequence). The V gene lost 3 bases and the J gene lost 3 bases, with 19 bases spanning the gap. The CDR3 covers 16 residues. Here the CDR3 reads CASSSRGGQEVYEQYF. The CDR3 DNA reads TGTGCCAGCAGCTCGAGGGGGGGACAGGAGGTCTACGAGCAGTACTTC.

This sequence joins TRBV30 and TRBJ2-7, with D perhaps matching TRBD1 (6 bases). The germline V and J ends were trimmed by 0 bases and 0 bases, with 12 bases remaining between them. The CDR3 runs 15 residues. Germline CDR1 and CDR2: GTSNPN and SVGIG (reference sequence). The chain's CDR3 is CAWSVPGQYSYEQYF. In DNA, the CDR3 is TGTGCCTGGAGTGTACCAGGACAGTACTCCTACGAGCAGTACTTC.

The CDR3 coding sequence is TGTGCCAGTAGTAGTCCAGGTAGAAATGAAAAACTGTTTTTT. This gives the protein CASSSPGRNEKLFF. The rearrangement uses TRBV19 and TRBJ1-4; unclear D gene. Per the germline V gene, CDR1 is LNHDA and CDR2 is SQIVND (reference sequence). V was clipped by 4 bases and J by 5 bases, with 11 bases between them. The CDR3 has 14 residues.

The gene calls are TRBV19 and TRBJ1-5; D is possibly TRBD1 (5 bases). Trimming took off 8 bases at V and 2 bases at J, with 13 bases between the two ends. Germline V gene data show CDR1 as LNHDA and CDR2 as SQIVND (reference sequence). This CDR3 is built from 14 residues. The CDR3 sequence: CASDRGRGNQPQHF. The CDR3 DNA follows: TGTGCCAGTGATAGGGGAAGGGGCAATCAGCCCCAGCATTTT.

CDR3: CASSLAGSGYNSPLHF. CDR3 sequence (DNA): TGTGCCAGCAGCCTGGCGGGAAGCGGTTATAATTCACCCCTCCACTTT. V and J are TRBV5-4 and TRBJ1-6, with D unresolved. The CDR3 contains 16 residues. CDR1 is SGHNT, CDR2 YYREEE, per germline (reference sequence). Trimming stripped 4 bases from V and 4 bases from J, with 15 bases between.

The chain uses TRBV5-1 and TRBJ2-1, with TRBD1 matching 7 bases. CDR3 size: 15 residues. Looked up from germline, CDR1 is SGHRS and CDR2 is YFSETQ. V was clipped by 0 bases and J by 7 bases; unmatched bases: 7. CDR3 protein: CASSLGPGTANEQFF. CDR3 nucleotide sequence: TGCGCCAGCAGCTTGGGGCCCGGGACAGCTAATGAGCAGTTCTTC.

This chain links TRBV7-2 with TRBJ2-7; a possible D gene is TRBD2 (6 bases). CDR1 and CDR2 from the germline V gene are SGHTA and FQGNSA. V was cut by 4 bases and J by 7 bases, with 14 bases left in between. The CDR3 spans 13 residues. This chain's CDR3 is CASSSGTWREQYF. CDR3 DNA sequence: TGTGCCAGCAGCTCAGGGACTTGGAGGGAGCAGTACTTC.

This clone was picked up one time. The rearrangement uses TRBV19 and TRBJ1-5, with TRBD1 matching 10 bases. Germline CDR1 reads LNHDA; CDR2 reads SQIVND (reference sequence). The CDR3 spans 19 residues. V lost 3 bases, J lost 5 bases, and 16 bases stayed unmatched. The CDR3, as DNA: TGTGCCAGTAGTATTGTTCGGGACAGGGGAAGTTGGGGCGATCAGCCCCAGCATTTT. This encodes CASSIVRDRGSWGDQPQHF.

The chain has TRBV7-9 and TRBJ1-1; tentative D call: TRBD1 (6 bases). V was trimmed by 1 base and J by 0 bases, leaving 12 bases between them. Germline lookup yields CDR1 SEHNR and CDR2 FQNEAQ (reference sequence). The CDR3 is 16 residues long. The CDR3 protein is CASSLVTGILNTEAFF. The DNA for the CDR3 is TGTGCCAGCAGCTTAGTTACAGGGATATTGAACACTGAAGCTTTCTTT.

This clone has only one observation. The chain combines TRBV19 with TRBJ1-1; D remains unclear. The CDR3 runs to 16 residues. Germline-derived CDR1 and CDR2 are LNHDA and SQIVND (reference sequence). The ends were cut back, 4 bases at V and 4 bases at J, with 19 bases in the middle. The CDR3 DNA reads TGTGCCAGTAGTACCCCTCCCATGGTCTCGGGCACTGAAGCTTTCTTT. It translates to CASSTPPMVSGTEAFF.

J is TRBJ1-4 and V is TRBV7-9; 7 bases are a match to TRBD1. After removal of 6 bases from V and 3 bases from J, the junction contained 16 bases not matched to a gene. The CDR3 consists of 18 residues. Germline loops: CDR1 SEHNR, CDR2 FQNEAQ (reference sequence). The CDR3 sequence is CASSSGTEAWEANEKLFF. CDR3 DNA: TGTGCCAGCAGTTCCGGGACAGAGGCTTGGGAGGCTAATGAAAAACTGTTTTTT.

This chain joins TRBV9 and TRBJ2-7; TRBD1 matches at 8 bases. J lost 4 bases, V lost 3 bases, and 3 bases had no gene match. The CDR3 consists of 13 residues. Germline CDR1 and CDR2: SGDLS and YYNGEE. This chain's CDR3 is CASSAGGRYEQYF. The CDR3 region has the DNA TGTGCCAGCAGCGCAGGGGGCCGGTACGAGCAGTACTTC.

V usage is TRBV5-6 and J usage is TRBJ2-6; D is possibly TRBD2 (6 bases). The CDR3 loop spans 17 amino acids. V lost 2 bases, J lost 3 bases, and 15 bases lay in between. The germline V gene has CDR1 SGHDT and CDR2 YYEEEE. The CDR3: CASSFKGGGYGANVLTF. DNA for the CDR3: TGTGCCAGCAGCTTCAAGGGAGGAGGTTATGGGGCCAACGTCCTGACTTTC.

J is TRBJ2-7 and V is TRBV11-3; 8 bases align to TRBD1. V shed 2 bases, J shed 3 bases, and the junction held 3 bases outside the gene matches. Germline CDR1 and CDR2: SGHNT and YENEEA. This CDR3 has 14 amino acids. CDR3 in amino acids: CASSLRTGYYEQYF. CDR3 DNA sequence: TGTGCCAGCAGCTTAAGGACAGGGTACTACGAGCAGTACTTC.

This chain joins TRBV5-1 and TRBJ2-1; a weak D match, TRBD2 (5 bases). Trimming pared 4 bases from V and 4 bases from J, leaving 9 bases between. Per the germline V gene, CDR1 is SGHRS and CDR2 is YFSETQ. CDR3 length equals 13 residues. CDR3 residues: CASSPGEYNEQFF. As DNA, the CDR3 is TGCGCCAGCAGCCCCGGGGAATACAATGAGCAGTTCTTC.

The chain combines TRBV7-2 with TRBJ1-2, with D unclear. Germline CDR1 SGHTA, CDR2 FQGNSA. The CDR3 extends over 16 amino acids. The germline V and J ends were trimmed by 1 base and 8 bases, with 20 bases remaining between them. In DNA form, the CDR3 reads TGTGCCAGCAGCTTAGGTTTTAGAGGGCGATCGGAGGGCTACACCTTC. Translating it yields CASSLGFRGRSEGYTF.

J is TRBJ2-2 and V is TRBV2, with a tentative D call TRBD2 (5 bases). Trimming removed 4 bases at V and 3 bases at J, with 6 bases between. Per germline, CDR1 SNHLY and CDR2 FYNNEI. The CDR3 loop spans 13 amino acids. The CDR3 nucleotides are TGTGCCAGCAGTGCGGGGTACACCGGGGAGCTGTTTTTT. Amino acids: CASSAGYTGELFF. Supplemented by reference TRBV2 and TRBJ2-2, the full variable domain reads EPEVTQTPSHQVTQMGQEVILRCVPISNHLYFYWYRQILGQKVEFLVSFYNNEISEKSEIFDDQFSVERPDGSNFTLKIRSTKLEDSAMYFCASSAGYTGELFFGEGSRLTVL.

J is TRBJ1-2 and V is TRBV4-3; perhaps TRBD1 as D (6 bases). Looked up from germline, CDR1 is LGHNA and CDR2 is YSLEER. The CDR3 spans 15 residues. V was shortened by 0 bases and J by 4 bases, with 12 bases between the two germline ends. CDR3 coding DNA: TGCGCCAGCAGCCAAGATAAAGCAGGGGTCTATGGCTACACCTTC. Amino acid sequence: CASSQDKAGVYGYTF.

This chain connects TRBV19 to TRBJ2-5, with TRBD2 as a possible D gene (6 bases). V was shortened by 3 bases and J by 4 bases, with 15 bases between the two germline ends. Germline V CDR1 and CDR2: LNHDA, SQIVND (reference sequence). The CDR3 has 15 residues. The CDR3 DNA follows: TGTGCCAGTAGTATGCGGGACGCACTGACAGAGACCCAGTACTTC. Its protein is CASSMRDALTETQYF.

This chain connects TRBV5-1 to TRBJ1-4, with TRBD1 matching over 7 bases. V shed 4 bases, J shed 4 bases, and the junction held 4 bases outside the gene matches. Germline-derived CDR1 and CDR2 are SGHRS and YFSETQ. CDR3 length: 14 residues. The CDR3 coding sequence is TGCGCCAGCAGCCGGGACAGCGATAATGAAAAACTGTTTTTT. It translates to CASSRDSDNEKLFF. The full variable domain, completed using reference TRBV5-1 and TRBJ1-4, is KAGVTQTPRYLIKTRGQQVTLSCSPISGHRSVSWYQQTPGQGLQFLFEYFSETQRNKGNFPGRFSGRQFSNSRSEMNVSTLELGDSALYLCASSRDSDNEKLFFGSGTQLSVL.

The chain recombines TRBV19 with TRBJ1-2; maybe TRBD1 (6 bases). The germline V and J ends were trimmed by 1 base and 8 bases, with 20 bases remaining between them. The CDR3 has 16 residues. CDR1 and CDR2 from the germline V gene are LNHDA and SQIVND (reference sequence). For the CDR3, the DNA is TGTGCCAGTAGTATAGCCGCCGCAGGGGCCCCCCTGGGCTACACCTTC. It codes for CASSIAAAGAPLGYTF.

The genes are TRBV7-9 and TRBJ1-1; D uncertain. V was trimmed by 2 bases and J by 1 base, leaving 2 bases between them. Germline V lookup: CDR1 SEHNR, CDR2 FQNEAQ (reference sequence). CDR3 size: 12 residues. CDR3 protein: CASSLQNTEAFF. The CDR3, as DNA: TGTGCCAGCAGCTTACAGAACACTGAAGCTTTCTTT.

This chain links TRBV30 with TRBJ1-4; D is possibly TRBD1 (5 bases). The CDR3 spans 14 residues. V gave up 3 bases and J gave up 8 bases, with 16 bases separating them. Germline V lookup: CDR1 GTSNPN, CDR2 SVGIG (reference sequence). In nucleotides, the CDR3 is TGTGCCTGGAGCATTGATACAGGTGTCGAAAAACTGTTTTTT. It codes for CAWSIDTGVEKLFF.

The V and J genes are TRBV4-3 and TRBJ2-1, with D tentatively TRBD2 (5 bases). From germline, CDR1 is LGHNA and CDR2 YSLEER. V was pared by 1 base and J by 5 bases, with 12 bases between. CDR3 size: 15 residues. The CDR3 DNA is TGCGCCAGCAGCCAAGCAGGACTCCGTGACAATGAGCAGTTCTTC. It translates to CASSQAGLRDNEQFF.

V usage is TRBV5-1 and J usage is TRBJ2-3, with 7 nucleotides matching TRBD1. This CDR3 contains 12 residues. The germline CDR1 and CDR2 sequences are SGHRS and YFSETQ. With 4 bases clipped from V and 9 bases from J, the junction kept 5 bases outside the gene matches. Here the CDR3 DNA reads TGCGCCAGCAGCATCGAACAGGGGACGCAGTATTTT. Amino acids: CASSIEQGTQYF.

The genes are TRBV11-2 and TRBJ2-7, with D perhaps TRBD2 (6 bases). There are 14 residues in the CDR3. Trimming took 0 bases from V and 2 from J, leaving 8 bases between them. Germline V lookup: CDR1 SGHAT, CDR2 FQNNGV. CDR3 sequence: CASSLERGTYEQYF. The CDR3 DNA reads TGTGCCAGCAGCTTAGAGCGGGGCACCTACGAGCAGTACTTC.

This clone showed up just once. V and J are TRBV9 and TRBJ1-1; D might be TRBD1 (6 bases). This CDR3 region has 15 residues. In germline, CDR1 is SGDLS, CDR2 YYNGEE. Trimming shortened V by 4 bases and J by 1 base, and 14 bases separated the two germline ends. DNA of the CDR3: TGTGCCAGCAGCAATGGGAGGGGGGGGAACACTGAAGCTTTCTTT. Its translation is CASSNGRGGNTEAFF. Full variable domain (outside the CDR3, taken from reference TRBV9 and TRBJ1-1): DSGVTQTPKHLITATGQRVTLRCSPRSGDLSVYWYQQSLDQGLQFLIQYYNGEERAKGNILERFSAQQFPDLHSELNLSSLELGDSALYFCASSNGRGGNTEAFFGQGTRLTVV.